The T cell receptor beta chain under discussion was sequenced for a study of cytomegalovirus exposure and HLA in healthy donors (dated by TCRdb to about 2017). Regarding the research as a whole: In an earlier analysis of under 600 of the donors, 276 Gb of sequence data and 90 million to 120 million unique TCR beta sequences from approximately 180 million T cells were reported. Around 320 gigabases of sequencing data and 70 million to 85 million unique TCR sequences were included in an early release covering 550 to 800 HLA-typed donors. The genetic ancestry cluster associated with self-reported Caucasian donors included 81% of the 398 genotyped donors. The study aimed to test whether signatures of past pathogen exposure could be identified by cataloging public T cell receptors. Using immunosequencing, the study profiled T cell repertoires from about 610 subjects and related those repertoires to cytomegalovirus serostatus. Besides the first cohort of about 730 subjects, a separate validation cohort made up of 120 different subjects was used. To predict cytomegalovirus infection status, the study brought together high-throughput TCR immunosequencing, statistical association of individual TCRs with disease status, and machine learning. In a later analysis, previously published TCR beta repertoires from 500 to 750 donors were re-analyzed and high-resolution HLA genotyping was added so that TCR occurrence patterns could be studied. Rather than using new phenotypic data, the later analysis identified candidate immune exposures from TCR beta sequences and from how often those sequences occurred across donors. An earlier analysis of around 580 of the donors used high-throughput TCR beta sequencing to judge whether each TCR beta V gene segment behaved as functional or pseudogenic. Alongside the repertoire data, information on donor age, sex, ethnicity and CMV serostatus was compiled. A later genetic analysis took genome-wide SNP genotypes for about 55% of the roughly 670 donors and used that subset as a discovery cohort. All discovery cohort repertoires had been generated using a single sequencing platform. Class I and class II HLA loci were covered by the typing at four-digit resolution. The number of typed donors differed by locus: roughly 629-630 for A, B, C, DRB1 and DQB1; approximately 540 for DQA1; approximately 610 for DPA1; and some 430 for DPB1. Four to six DR-DQ haplotypes were handled as single units for association and clustering, since linkage in the cohort was strong. Among 350 to 400 genotyped donors of the cohort, an average of 235,054 unique TCR beta nucleotide sequences were sequenced per donor, roughly a sixth of them non-productive. Summary of the overall study and its limitations: HLA typing was unavailable for some donors at each locus, so association tests used only the typed subset. An association between a missense DCLRE1C variant and V-gene and J-gene trimming of TCR beta chains was found in a later genetic analysis and replicated in an independent cohort. A group of highly shared sequence variants was considered likely to be a technical artifact of the sequencing pipeline. A few of the identified cytomegalovirus-associated TCR beta chains were confirmed in vitro to be specific for cytomegalovirus antigens. Cytomegalovirus status was reported to be diagnosed by the classifier with high specificity and sensitivity in both the original and validation cohorts. Some IMGT-functional V segments, including TRBV6-2 and TRBV6-3, could not be told apart with the 87-base-pair reads, so those segments were excluded. Across donors, most TCR sequences were observed very rarely, whereas some public TCRs were present in many individuals. In a later analysis, several top co-occurrence clusters were reported to appear linked to parvovirus B19, influenza, CMV and Epstein-Barr virus. According to the authors, the approach could potentially be generalized to other disease states and immunological phenotypes. Presence/absence analyses assumed roughly uniform sequencing depth across donors, an assumption that may not hold. In a later analysis, HLA-associated TCR beta chains showed more clonal expansion and lower generation probabilities than non-associated chains that were equally common. Because counts were too low, 15 to 20 rarely observed V segments, including chromosome 9 orphons, were left out of the earlier analysis of about 500 of the donors. A total of roughly 160 TCR beta chains were listed by the study as associated with cytomegalovirus. The only immune exposure information available for the cohort was CMV serostatus. When HLA alleles, especially DR and DQ, strongly co-occurred, attributing TCR associations to individual alleles was difficult. A later analysis associated 15,000 to 20,000 TCR beta sequences with specific HLA alleles at a false discovery rate of 0.05. Correlated functional status among segregating V segments might be attributable to linkage disequilibrium, but an unknown experimental factor could not be ruled out. This cohort had only TCR beta chains sequenced, and the lack of alpha or paired-chain data limited which features could be detected. A later analysis found that TCR association rates varied across HLA loci, with DRB1 alleles showing the most associated TCRs and HLA-C alleles the fewest. In a later genetic analysis, fewer N-insertions in productive TCRs were reported among donors in an Asian-associated ancestry cluster than the 666-donor mean. An earlier analysis of around 540 of the donors showed that most TCR beta V segments appeared in productive rearrangements either about 90% or about 30% of the time, which broadly matched IMGT annotations. According to a later analysis, most CMV-associated TCR beta chains appeared to be HLA-restricted, and the HLA associations seemed to be driven largely by CMV exposure. A further reported finding was that TCR beta sequences accurately predicted the HLA-A and HLA-B alleles for most subjects in the first cohort.

Comment on this clone: Its antigen remains undetermined.

CDR1 and CDR2 are drawn from the germline V gene (reference sequence): MNHEY, SMNVEV. V sheds 7 bases and J sheds 7 bases, leaving 14 bases between their ends. Reading from cysteine to phenylalanine, the CDR3 counts 14 amino acids. The only DNA kept is the CDR3, 42 bases in frame from the first base. Preparation of the library involved the immunoSEQ multiplex PCR assay. For the multiplex PCR, a mixture combining 60 forward primers for TCR Vbeta segments and 13 reverse primers for TCR Jbeta segments was used. The CDR3 region of rearranged TCR beta genes was amplified from genomic DNA with a multiplex PCR assay. The Illumina HiSeq System was used to sequence the amplified TCR beta libraries as 87-base-pair reads. The published analysis was carried out like this. Across the roughly 700 repertoires, a later analysis counted about 81 million unique TCR beta chains, approximately 10 million of which were shared by at least two donors. A nearest-neighbor algorithm error-corrected the raw reads and collapsed the reads into unique sequences, merging closely related sequences to remove PCR and sequencing errors. Alignment of CDR3 sequences to IMGT reference sequences was used to assign V, D and J gene segments. Each retained sequence needed at least a six-nucleotide match to both a V gene segment and a J gene segment. A rearrangement was called productive if the CDR3 had no stop codons and remained in frame with V and J, and every other rearrangement was called non-productive. CDR3 was defined according to IMGT convention as the region running from the second conserved V-encoded cysteine to the conserved J-encoded phenylalanine. Sequences without an unambiguous match to a single V gene segment were excluded from the earlier analysis of approximately 560 of the donors. In an earlier analysis of a few hundred of the donors, V segments were called functional above 56.7% productive rearrangements and were called segregating when the between-donor standard deviation exceeded 5%. A statistical classification framework was built to diagnose cytomegalovirus status from the catalog of TCR beta chain sequences. In a later analysis, V and J genes were assigned by comparing TCR nucleotide sequences against IMGT/GENE-DB human TR gene sequences. Using the TCRdist pipeline, a later analysis assigned CDR3 sequences along with most-parsimonious VDJ recombination scenarios. In a later analysis, each TCR beta chain was defined by its CDR3 amino acid sequence together with its V-gene family, and reads lacking a unique V-gene family were excluded. A later analysis removed 450 to 600 highly shared, low-generation-probability nucleotide sequences to deal with suspected cross-contamination and a sequencing artifact. In a later analysis, a clonal expansion index for each public chain was calculated from normalized within-repertoire ranks of inferred template counts. In a later analysis, generation probabilities were computed with a VDJ recombination model fitted to out-of-frame rearrangements, and the resulting probabilities were checked against IGoR. In a later analysis, hypergeometric tests were used to score TCR-TCR, TCR-HLA and TCR-CMV co-occurrence, with a repertoire-size bias correction applied to TCR pairs. False discovery rates were estimated in a later analysis by permuting HLA or CMV assignments 20 times. In a later analysis, co-occurring TCRs were grouped using DBSCAN, with TCRdist sequence similarity added in when clustering inside HLA-allele-positive subsets. Repertoires with fewer than 30,000 or more than 120,000 public chains were left out of co-occurrence clustering, as were about 5 repertoires with anomalous nucleotide sharing. Not all clones reach the TCRdb copy of this immuneACCESS table, which keeps in-frame sequences only. Checked studies attribute under half of the gap to unresolved V genes and leave the rest unexplained. V and J calls and clone size are those listed in that table; D and trimming were worked out from the DNA. The sample's records list tens of thousands of clones. Of the sample, approximately 1.6% is held by the ten largest clones.

In total, roughly 710 healthy bone marrow donors made up the cohort. At the time of sampling, all cohort members were nominally healthy, though unrecorded immune exposures were likely present. The donor tested CMV seronegative, placing the donor among the 350 to 400 seronegative members of the cohort. Each donor provided a peripheral blood sample, and peripheral blood mononuclear cells were used for TCR beta sequencing. The Qiagen DNeasy Blood Extraction Kit was used to extract genomic DNA from the blood cell samples. The chain couples TRBV27 to TRBJ1-6; the D segment could be TRBD1, given 5 matching bases. Source material: PBMCs. This clonotype was obtained from a woman aged 25-40 years in good health and CMV-seronegative. The DNA is TGTGCCAGCAAAGCCAGGGCGGAGAATTCACCCCTCCACTTT. This gives the protein CASKARAENSPLHF.